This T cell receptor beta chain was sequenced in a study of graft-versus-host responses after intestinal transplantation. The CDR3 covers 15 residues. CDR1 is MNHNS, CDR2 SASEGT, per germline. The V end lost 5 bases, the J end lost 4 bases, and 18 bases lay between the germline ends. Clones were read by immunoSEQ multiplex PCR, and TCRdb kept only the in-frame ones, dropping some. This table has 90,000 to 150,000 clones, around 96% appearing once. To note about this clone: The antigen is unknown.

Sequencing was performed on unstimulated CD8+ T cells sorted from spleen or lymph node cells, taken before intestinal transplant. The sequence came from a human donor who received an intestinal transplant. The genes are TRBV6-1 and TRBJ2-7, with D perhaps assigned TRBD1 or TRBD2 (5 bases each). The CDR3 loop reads CASSPLDSPGYEQYF. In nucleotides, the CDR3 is TGTGCCAGCAGTCCACTAGACAGTCCGGGATACGAGCAGTACTTC.